These 14 T cell receptor beta chains originate from one sample sequenced in a study of T cell responses to AZD1222 COVID-19 vaccine. Assay used: immunoSEQ multiplex PCR; TCRdb lists only in-frame clones, some missing. Of roughly 160,000 clones listed, about 90% are singletons. The input for sequencing was peripheral blood, taken on day 0 of AZD1222 vaccination. The origin of the receptors is an adult in good health.

The chain employs TRBV4-3 and TRBJ1-1; the D is unclear. V lost 0 bases to trimming and J lost 1 base, with 9 bases between them. This CDR3 has 15 amino acids. The germline V gene has CDR1 LGHNA and CDR2 YSLEER. The CDR3 DNA follows: TGCGCCAGCAGCCAAGATTTCACACCGAACACTGAAGCTTTCTTT. Protein sequence: CASSQDFTPNTEAFF.

The chain is built from TRBV9 and TRBJ1-1; D gene ambiguous. V lost 4 bases to trimming and J lost 4 bases, with 8 bases between them. This CDR3 region has 12 residues. Germline V CDR1 and CDR2: SGDLS, YYNGEE. The CDR3 here is CASSTFGTEAFF. As DNA, the CDR3 is TGTGCCAGCAGCACCTTTGGCACTGAAGCTTTCTTT.

The chain employs TRBV7-3 and TRBJ1-5; TRBD1 matches 8 bases. The CDR3 is 15 residues long. J gave up 2 bases and V 6 bases, and 6 bases lay outside the gene matches. Germline V gives CDR1 SGHTA, CDR2 FQGTGA. Here the CDR3 reads CASSPTGDRNQPQHF. The CDR3 DNA reads TGTGCCAGCAGTCCGACAGGGGACCGCAATCAGCCCCAGCATTTT.

The chain joins TRBV27 to TRBJ1-4; D ambiguous. The germline CDR1 and CDR2 sequences are MNHEY and SMNVEV (reference sequence). V was trimmed by 9 bases and J by 8 bases, leaving 16 bases between them. CDR3 length equals 13 residues. The CDR3 is CASSSNSWEKLFF. The CDR3 DNA sequence: TGTGCCAGTTCGTCGAACAGCTGGGAAAAACTGTTTTTT.

The chain recombines TRBV5-4 with TRBJ2-6, with no clear D. The germline gives CDR1 SGHNT, CDR2 YYREEE (reference sequence). The CDR3 length is 14 residues. V gave up 1 base and J gave up 4 bases, with 6 bases separating them. The CDR3 nucleotides are TGTGCCAGCAGCTTGAGGACGGGGGCCAACGTCCTGACTTTC. Protein product: CASSLRTGANVLTF. The full variable domain, its missing parts supplied by reference TRBV5-4 and TRBJ2-6, is ETGVTQSPTHLIKTRGQQVTLRCSSQSGHNTVSWYQQALGQGPQFIFQYYREEENGRGNFPPRFSGLQFPNYSSELNVNALELDDSALYLCASSLRTGANVLTFGAGSRLTVL.

The rearrangement links TRBV7-2 to TRBJ1-2; 11 bases are a match to TRBD1. Germline loops: CDR1 SGHTA, CDR2 FQGNSA. The CDR3 runs 15 residues. The V gene end was trimmed by 3 bases and the J gene end by 6 bases; junction bases not matched to a gene: 6. The CDR3 spells CASSFYPGQGDGYTF. The CDR3 DNA sequence: TGTGCCAGCAGCTTTTATCCGGGACAGGGGGATGGCTACACCTTC.

The chain couples TRBV24-1 to TRBJ1-3; 7 bases line up with TRBD1. The J segment lost 2 bases and the V segment lost 3 bases, leaving 6 bases of the junction unmatched. The CDR3 has 16 amino acids. Germline CDR1 and CDR2: KGHDR and SFDVKD. The CDR3 DNA sequence: TGTGCCACCAGTGATCCTAGACAGGGAGCTGGAAACACCATATATTTT. Translation gives CATSDPRQGAGNTIYF.

As DNA, the CDR3 is TGTGCCAGCAGTTACTCCGATGGGCATAATTCACCCCTCCACTTT. Translation: CASSYSDGHNSPLHF. The chain has TRBV6-5 and TRBJ1-6; no clear D gene. Per the germline V gene, CDR1 is MNHEY and CDR2 is SVGAGI. This CDR3 comprises 15 residues. The V gene lost 0 bases and the J gene lost 5 bases, with 8 bases spanning the gap.

The rearrangement links TRBV7-2 to TRBJ1-5; unclear D gene. Between the trimmed V and J ends, which lost 0 bases and 1 base, there was a span of 13 bases. This CDR3 comprises 17 residues. Germline lookup yields CDR1 SGHTA and CDR2 FQGNSA. CDR3 DNA sequence: TGTGCCAGCAGCTTAGCCTTCGATGCCCTCAGCAATCAGCCCCAGCATTTT. It yields the protein CASSLAFDALSNQPQHF.

The chain links TRBV3-1 (or the pseudogene TRBV3-2) to TRBJ1-5, with TRBD1 matching 8 bases. V was clipped by 0 bases and J by 3 bases; unmatched bases: 7. The CDR3 contains 17 residues. Germline CDR1 and CDR2: LGHDT and YNNKEL (reference sequence). In DNA, the CDR3 is TGTGCCAGCAGCCAAGATCGCACAGGGGGTTACAATCAGCCCCAGCATTTT. The encoded protein is CASSQDRTGGYNQPQHF.

The rearrangement links TRBV28 to TRBJ1-2, with 7 bases identical to TRBD1. CDR3 length: 14 residues. With V trimmed by 3 bases and J by 1 base, 2 bases remained unmatched. CDR1 is MDHEN, CDR2 SYDVKM, per germline. The CDR3 DNA is TGTGCCAGCAGTTTCACAGGGGTTAACTATGGCTACACCTTC. It encodes CASSFTGVNYGYTF.

This sequence joins TRBV19 and TRBJ2-7; TRBD2 matches at 11 bases. V shed 2 bases and J 3 bases; nucleotides not matched to a gene: 0. The CDR3 length is 14 residues. CDR1 is LNHDA, CDR2 SQIVND, per germline (reference sequence). CDR3 sequence reads: CASSITSGSYEQYF. The CDR3 DNA reads TGTGCCAGTAGTATAACTAGCGGGAGCTACGAGCAGTACTTC.

This sequence joins TRBV9 and TRBJ1-3; D perhaps matches TRBD1 (5 bases). CDR3 length: 15 residues. CDR1 SGDLS and CDR2 YYNGEE come from the germline V gene. Trimming removed 5 bases from V and 4 bases from J, with 16 bases in between. CDR3 sequence: CASSAVGGYGNTIYF. The CDR3 DNA is TGTGCCAGCAGTGCCGTGGGGGGATACGGAAACACCATATATTTT.

The chain joins TRBV18 to TRBJ1-1; perhaps TRBD1 as D (6 bases). This CDR3 contains 14 residues. Germline CDR1 is KGHSH and CDR2 is LQKENI. V was pared by 6 bases and J by 4 bases, with 15 bases between. The CDR3 coding sequence is TGTGCCAGCTCGGAGGGACAAGGAGGCACTGAAGCTTTCTTT. This sequence encodes CASSEGQGGTEAFF. The variable domain in full, with the rest retrieved from reference TRBV18 and TRBJ1-1, is NAGVMQNPRHLVRRRGQEARLRCSPMKGHSHVYWYRQLPEEGLKFMVYLQKENIIDESGMPKERFSAEFPKEGPSILRIQQVVRGDSAAYFCASSEGQGGTEAFFGQGTRLTVV.